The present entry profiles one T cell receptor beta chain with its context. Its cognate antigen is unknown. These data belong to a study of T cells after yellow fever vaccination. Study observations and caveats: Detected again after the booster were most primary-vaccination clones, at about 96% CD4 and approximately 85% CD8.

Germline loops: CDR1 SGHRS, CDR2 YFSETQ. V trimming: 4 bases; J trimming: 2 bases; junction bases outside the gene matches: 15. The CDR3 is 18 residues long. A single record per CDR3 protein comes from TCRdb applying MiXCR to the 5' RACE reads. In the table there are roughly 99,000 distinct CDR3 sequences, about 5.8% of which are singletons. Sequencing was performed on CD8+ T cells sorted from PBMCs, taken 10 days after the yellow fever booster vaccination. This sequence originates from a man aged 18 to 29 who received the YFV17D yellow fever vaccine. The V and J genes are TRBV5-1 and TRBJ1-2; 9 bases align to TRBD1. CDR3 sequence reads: CASSEGTGRGLGNYGYTF. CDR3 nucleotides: TGCGCCAGCAGCGAGGGGACAGGGAGAGGCCTAGGGAACTATGGCTACACCTTC.